Each of the 22 T cell receptor beta chains below was sequenced from the same sample in a study of cytomegalovirus exposure and HLA in healthy donors. Primers: 60 Vbeta forward and 13 Jbeta reverse. The method was immunoSEQ multiplex PCR; TCRdb's version includes in-frame clones alone and lacks a portion of them. The sample lists about 160,000 clones, about 85% seen once, with 1.9% in the top ten. The sequenced material came from PBMCs. These receptors were taken from a man aged 18-30 years in good health and CMV-seronegative.

This clone was recorded a few times. The chain recombines TRBV7-8 with TRBJ2-7; D possibly corresponds to TRBD2 (6 bases). This CDR3 contains 12 residues. Germline lookup yields CDR1 SGHVS and CDR2 FQNEAQ. V was pared by 0 bases and J by 7 bases, with 7 bases between. The CDR3 region has the DNA TGTGCCAGCAGCTTAGCGGAGGGGGAGCAGTACTTC. Its protein is CASSLAEGEQYF. Combining the CDR3 with reference TRBV7-8 and TRBJ2-7 gives the whole variable domain GAGVSQSPRYKVAKRGQDVALRCDPISGHVSLFWYQQALGQGPEFLTYFQNEAQLDKSGLPSDRFFAERPEGSVSTLKIQRTQQEDSAVYLCASSLAEGEQYFGPGTRLTVT.

The gene calls are TRBV19 and TRBJ2-7, with D possibly TRBD1 on 5 matching bases. This CDR3 region has 14 residues. From germline, CDR1 is LNHDA and CDR2 SQIVND (reference sequence). The ends were cut back, 8 bases at V and 2 bases at J, with 16 bases in the middle. The CDR3 spells CASRSQGTPYEQYF. The CDR3, as DNA: TGTGCCAGTCGAAGCCAGGGAACTCCCTACGAGCAGTACTTC.

This chain joins TRBV18 and TRBJ2-5, with 8 positions matching TRBD1. The J call is uncertain, as TRBJ2-7 better fits the DNA end. Germline values: CDR1 KGHSH, CDR2 LQKENI. The CDR3 is made up of 15 amino acids. This chain's CDR3 is CASSPRTGLSYEQYF. DNA of the CDR3: TGTGCCAGCTCACCCCGGACAGGGCTCTCCTACGAGCAGTACTTC.

The chain recombines TRBV5-4 with TRBJ1-1; 7 bases are shared with TRBD1. In germline, CDR1 is SGHNT, CDR2 YYREEE (reference sequence). The CDR3 is 16 amino acids. Trimming at V came to 2 bases and at J to 1 base, leaving 8 bases not matched to a gene. CDR3 protein: CASSFPTTGENTEAFF. The DNA of the CDR3 is TGTGCCAGCAGCTTCCCGACTACAGGGGAGAACACTGAAGCTTTCTTT.

This clone has only a few counts. This rearrangement joins TRBV4-1 to TRBJ2-7, with TRBD1 as a possible D gene (5 bases). The CDR3 spans 16 residues. Germline loops: CDR1 MGHRA, CDR2 YSYEKL. Between the trimmed V and J ends, which lost 0 bases and 1 base, there was a span of 13 bases. The CDR3 reads CASSQDSGARSYEQYF. CDR3 in DNA: TGCGCCAGCAGCCAAGATAGTGGGGCCCGTTCCTACGAGCAGTACTTC.

J is TRBJ2-2 and V is TRBV7-6; 7 positions match TRBD1. This CDR3 has 16 amino acids. After removal of 1 base from V and 4 bases from J, the junction contained 6 bases not matched to a gene. Germline V gene data show CDR1 as SGHVS and CDR2 as FNYEAQ. The CDR3 coding sequence is TGTGCCAGCAGCTTAGGTTGGACAGGTTTCACCGGGGAGCTGTTTTTT. Amino acid sequence: CASSLGWTGFTGELFF.

This clone showed up just once. CDR3 in amino acids: CASSQLGSGRFLYNEQFF. Written as DNA, the CDR3 is TGCGCCAGCAGCCAATTAGGGAGCGGGAGATTTCTCTACAATGAGCAGTTCTTC. The chain links TRBV4-1 to TRBJ2-1; 8 nucleotides match TRBD2. CDR1 is MGHRA and CDR2 is YSYEKL in the germline V gene. This CDR3 contains 18 residues. V gave up 2 bases and J gave up 3 bases; unmatched junction bases: 12.

The chain joins TRBV6-1 to TRBJ1-2; maybe TRBD1 (5 bases). Trimming removed 1 base from V and 4 bases from J, with 7 bases in between. Germline CDR1 reads MNHNS; CDR2 reads SASEGT. The CDR3 spans 13 residues. This CDR3 reads CASSEDRSYGYTF. The CDR3 DNA reads TGTGCCAGCAGTGAAGACAGGAGCTATGGCTACACCTTC.

The gene calls are TRBV6-6 and TRBJ1-4, with a tentative D call TRBD1 (6 bases). Trimming stripped 3 bases from V and 8 bases from J, with 13 bases between. Germline CDR1 is MNHNY and CDR2 is SVGAGI (reference sequence). CDR3 length: 14 residues. The CDR3 spells CASSYRGGFEKLFF. The CDR3 DNA reads as TGTGCCAGCAGTTATCGCGGGGGCTTCGAAAAACTGTTTTTT.

This chain joins TRBV7-8 and TRBJ1-6; D uncertain. CDR3 size: 15 residues. Germline assignment: CDR1 SGHVS and CDR2 FQNEAQ. The ends were cut back, 6 bases at V and 9 bases at J, with 18 bases in the middle. The CDR3: CASSPATIPGSPLHF. Here the CDR3 DNA reads TGTGCCAGCAGTCCCGCCACCATACCAGGTTCACCCCTCCACTTT.

The chain employs TRBV9 and TRBJ2-6; no definite D call. V was trimmed by 1 base and J by 4 bases, leaving 12 bases between them. The CDR3 is made up of 16 amino acids. The germline V gene encodes CDR1 SGDLS and CDR2 YYNGEE. Here the CDR3 DNA reads TGTGCCAGCAGCGTAAGTGTGGCTCGAGGGGCCAACGTCCTGACTTTC. Translating gives CASSVSVARGANVLTF.

The chain couples TRBV5-4 to TRBJ2-7; the match to TRBD1 covers 9 bases. Germline V lookup: CDR1 SGHNT, CDR2 YYREEE (reference sequence). The CDR3 length is 16 residues. V was clipped by 0 bases and J by 7 bases; unmatched bases: 11. CDR3 in DNA: TGTGCCAGCAGCTTGGGTTGGGGACAGGGTCTGAAGGAGCAGTACTTC. Its protein is CASSLGWGQGLKEQYF.

This clone has more than one count but fewer than ten. The chain combines TRBV2 with TRBJ1-2; D uncertain. CDR3 length equals 10 residues. V shed 4 bases and J shed 8 bases, with 5 bases lying between them. Germline values: CDR1 SNHLY, CDR2 FYNNEI. CDR3 in DNA: TGTGCCAGCAGTGCCGTCGGCTACACCTTC. Protein sequence: CASSAVGYTF.

As DNA, the CDR3 is TGTGCCAGCAGCGTGGTGGCCGGGGGTAACACTGAAGCTTTCTTT. Its translation is CASSVVAGGNTEAFF. The chain links TRBV9 to TRBJ1-1; tentative D call: TRBD1 (5 bases). The CDR3 extends over 15 amino acids. Trimming left V 2 bases short and J 2 bases short, with 13 bases between. Germline V gene sequence: CDR1 SGDLS, CDR2 YYNGEE. The full variable domain, with the rest looked up from reference TRBV9 and TRBJ1-1, is DSGVTQTPKHLITATGQRVTLRCSPRSGDLSVYWYQQSLDQGLQFLIQYYNGEERAKGNILERFSAQQFPDLHSELNLSSLELGDSALYFCASSVVAGGNTEAFFGQGTRLTVV.

The J gene is TRBJ2-5, the V gene TRBV6-6; D unclear. TRBJ2-7 explains the end of the DNA better; the J call may be wrong. From germline, CDR1 is MNHNY and CDR2 SVGAGI (reference sequence). This CDR3 spans 14 amino acids. DNA for the CDR3: TGTGCCAGCAGTTTGGGCAGTGGTTCCTACGAGCAGTACTTC. This codes for CASSLGSGSYEQYF.

This chain links TRBV5-6 with TRBJ1-5, with D unresolved. The CDR3 spans 14 residues. Germline CDR1 SGHDT, CDR2 YYEEEE. Trimming shortened V by 3 bases and J by 9 bases, and 16 bases separated the two germline ends. The CDR3 nucleotides read TGTGCCAGCAGCTCGAGGCATCCCGGCGGGCCCCAGCATTTT. As protein: CASSSRHPGGPQHF. Supplemented by reference TRBV5-6 and TRBJ1-5, the full variable domain reads DAGVTQSPTHLIKTRGQQVTLRCSPKSGHDTVSWYQQALGQGPQFIFQYYEEEERQRGNFPDRFSGHQFPNYSSELNVNALLLGDSALYLCASSSRHPGGPQHFGDGTRLSIL.

The J gene is TRBJ2-3, the V gene TRBV7-9, with D unresolved. V was clipped by 5 bases and J by 6 bases, with 12 bases between them. There are 13 residues in the CDR3. Germline CDR1 reads SEHNR; CDR2 reads FQNEAQ (reference sequence). The CDR3: CASSPPLMDTQYF. The CDR3 DNA is TGTGCCAGCAGCCCCCCCCTAATGGATACGCAGTATTTT. Based on the CDR3 plus reference TRBV7-9 and TRBJ2-3, the full variable domain is DTGVSQNPRHKITKRGQNVTFRCDPISEHNRLYWYRQTLGQGPEFLTYFQNEAQLEKSRLLSDRFSAERPKGSFSTLEIQRTEQGDSAMYLCASSPPLMDTQYFGPGTRLTVL.

J is TRBJ1-2 and V is TRBV6-5; weak D call: TRBD1 (5 bases). V was cut by 6 bases and J by 6 bases, with 14 bases left in between. Germline loops: CDR1 MNHEY, CDR2 SVGAGI. The CDR3 length is 13 residues. The CDR3 sequence: CASSNRPFDGYTF. CDR3 nucleotide sequence: TGTGCCAGCAGCAACAGGCCGTTCGATGGCTACACCTTC.

This clone was detected only once. This chain links TRBV2 with TRBJ2-7; no firm D call. CDR1 and CDR2 from the germline V gene are SNHLY and FYNNEI. The CDR3 is 11 amino acids. The V end lost 4 bases, the J end lost 2 bases, and 3 bases lay between the germline ends. For the CDR3, the DNA is TGTGCCAGCAGTGCAGCCTACGAGCAGTACTTC. Protein: CASSAAYEQYF.

The chain links TRBV19 to TRBJ1-4; TRBD1 matches 11 bases. This CDR3 is 17 amino acids long. V lost 5 bases, J lost 0 bases, and 5 bases stayed unmatched. Germline CDR1 LNHDA, CDR2 SQIVND (reference sequence). CDR3 DNA sequence: TGTGCCAGTAGTGCTCCGGGACAGGGGGCAACTAATGAAAAACTGTTTTTT. It specifies CASSAPGQGATNEKLFF.

This clone appeared once. The rearrangement links TRBV28 to TRBJ1-3; D might be TRBD1 (6 bases). CDR3 length equals 16 residues. The germline gives CDR1 MDHEN, CDR2 SYDVKM. V lost 4 bases to trimming and J lost 6 bases, with 19 bases between them. CDR3: CASSSFWTVGANTIYF. The CDR3 DNA reads TGTGCCAGCAGTTCATTTTGGACAGTCGGTGCAAACACCATATATTTT.

This clone was seen a single time. The J gene is TRBJ1-2, the V gene TRBV6-5, with TRBD1 identical over 7 bases. There are 15 residues in the CDR3. Trimming took 2 bases from V and 7 from J; bases not matched to a gene: 10. The germline V gene encodes CDR1 MNHEY and CDR2 SVGAGI. CDR3 in amino acids: CASSYDRVRFGGYTF. In nucleotides, the CDR3 is TGTGCCAGCAGTTACGACAGGGTTCGGTTTGGTGGCTACACCTTC.